This TCR beta chain emerged from a study of blood T cell repertoires in COVID-19 (dated by TCRdb to 2018 to 2021). The study in broad terms: Samples covering the acute and convalescent phases of COVID-19 were provided by collaborators in the United States, Italy and Spain. The prospective study material was composed of cDNA or gDNA derived from T cells, B-cell-depleted T cells, or PBMCs. Where available, HLA class I and class II types were obtained from metadata supplied by the sample provider rather than from assay-based typing. The repertoires were made available in a free public database intended to serve as a resource for research on the immune response to SARS-CoV-2. A de-identified subject ID, COVID-19 status, age in years and sex were almost always included in the sample metadata. The dataset comprised deeply sampled blood TCRbeta repertoires from subjects exposed to, actively infected with, or recovered from COVID-19. Samples came from the ongoing ImmuneRACE study (first 160 participants) plus 1,254 subjects from 6 global collaborators. Here is what the overall study found, with its caveats: The quantity of clinical and demographic metadata differed by source and by participant and was supplied without curation.

The immunoSEQ Assay, a bias-controlled multiplex PCR, was used to amplify TCRbeta CDR3 regions from genomic DNA. The published analysis was carried out like this. Within the assay, amplification of reference gene primers was used to estimate how many nucleated cells each sample contained. To quantify the absolute abundance of each unique TCRbeta CDR3 rearrangement, sequence reads were collapsed and filtered. For each sample, productive Simpson clonality was calculated as the square root of Simpson's diversity index over productive rearrangements. TCRdb retrieved this table from immuneACCESS and kept in-frame rearrangements only. Not all clones are present; in checked studies, unresolved V genes account for under half, and no reason is known for the remainder. For V, J and clone size, that table is used; D and trimming come from the DNA. Present in this sample are some 81,000 clones, roughly 95% of which were seen just once. The leading ten clones occupy more than 4% of the sample.

In this sample, this clone turned up once. The clone's antigen remains unknown. The sample holds no much larger clone one base away, and base qualities are not on file. The collaborating institutions used their own protocols to collect whole blood in K2EDTA tubes. For TCRbeta analysis, collaborators shipped samples as frozen whole blood, isolated PBMCs, or DNA extracted from either of those sample types. The TCR comes from a human donor with active COVID-19. The donor label of this sample is uncertain. The specimen was peripheral blood.

This receptor carries the CDR3 CASSRGNYEQYF. The sequence in DNA is TGTGCCAGCAGCCGCGGGAACTACGAGCAGTACTTC. The receptor chain draws on TRBV7-9 and TRBJ2-7; perhaps TRBD2 is the D gene, with 6 bases matching. V is reduced by 5 bases and J by 3 bases, leaving a spacing of 8 bases between them. The CDR3 contains 12 residues, cysteine and phenylalanine counted. The read is trimmed to its CDR3 DNA, 36 bases read in frame from base 1. For CDR1 and CDR2, the germline V gene (reference sequence) lists SEHNR and FQNEAQ.